A selection of T cell receptor beta chains follows, all from one sample in a study of Ad26.COV2.S vaccination and SARS-CoV-2 variants. Method: immunoSEQ multiplex PCR; TCRdb's copy keeps in-frame clones and lacks some. This table has approximately 410,000 clones, roughly 90% appearing once. The sample was peripheral blood, taken in a trial of Ad26.COV2.S vaccine versus placebo. Every receptor here comes from a person aged 18 to 59 who received the Ad26.COV2.S COVID-19 vaccine or a placebo. The CDR3 runs from the conserved cysteine through the conserved F or W.

j_gene,v_gene,len,CDR3aa
TRBJ2-1,TRBV7-9,12,CASSFGTSQQFF
TRBJ2-5,TRBV7-9,14,CASSFDSYQETQYF
TRBJ1-2,TRBV5-6,15,CASSLSGGATYGYTF
TRBJ2-1,TRBV5-4,14,CASSPGSSYNEQFF
TRBJ2-3,TRBV27,17,CASSLSRGTGITDTQYF
TRBJ2-7,TRBV11-2,13,CASSLTDSYEQYF
TRBJ2-2,TRBV5-1,15,CASSHGDREVRELFF
TRBJ1-4,TRBV20-1,11,CSAPGVEKLFF
TRBJ2-7,TRBV6-5,15,CASTGEAEKYYEQYF
TRBJ1-1,TRBV5-1,15,CASSLNLQGNTEAFF
TRBJ2-1,TRBV11-2,15,CASSLNVGSGNEQFF
TRBJ2-3,TRBV18,17,CASSPIFSGGDTDTQYF
TRBJ1-5,TRBV2,15,CASSGGGEVNQPQHF
TRBJ2-3,TRBV28,15,CASSPDTFPPDTQYF
TRBJ1-2,TRBV28,13,CASSLGGGYGYTF
TRBJ2-2,TRBV7-2,16,CASSSARTSVSRELFF
TRBJ2-1,TRBV11-2,14,CASRPTSFYNEQFF
TRBJ2-3,TRBV4-3,13,CASSQDTRVTQYF
TRBJ2-7,TRBV28,13,CASSLGNSYEQYF
TRBJ2-5,TRBV24-1,15,CATSDLGTPQETQYF
TRBJ1-2,TRBV5-6,14,CASRGGQRYYGYTF
TRBJ1-3,TRBV5-1,13,CASRSDLGNTIYF
TRBJ2-7,TRBV27,15,CASSLSRAGGNEQYF
TRBJ2-3,TRBV5-1,12,CASRSTEDTQYF
TRBJ2-7,TRBV7-2,14,CASSLVARSYEQYF
TRBJ1-4,TRBV7-8,15,CASSQRQGSFEKLFF
TRBJ2-7,TRBV24-1,13,CATSDFDRNEQYF
TRBJ2-5,TRBV27,13,CASSFRGRETQYF
TRBJ1-2,TRBV20-1,15,CSASSLLQGAYGYTF
TRBJ1-3,TRBV5-1,16,CASSLGVTNSGNTIYF
TRBJ1-6,TRBV4-3,13,CASSQVMSSPLHF
TRBJ2-7,TRBV2,11,CASKLMYEQYF